The 25 T cell receptor beta chains listed next were all sequenced from one sample in a study of shared clonotypes between healthy human individuals. The naive CD8 subset, CD45RO-negative cells positively selected for CCR7, excluded terminally differentiated effector memory CD45RA+ cells. TCRdb's copy holds only in-frame clones and misses some; the assay was immunoSEQ multiplex PCR. The data show around 2,100,000 clones, about 94% seen once. Sample: naive CD8+ T cells sorted from blood. The receptors were sampled from a young man in good health.

CDR3 nucleotides: TGTGCCATCCAGACAGGGAGCACAGATACGCAGTATTTT. Amino acid sequence: CAIQTGSTDTQYF. The rearrangement links TRBV28 to TRBJ2-3, with 7 bases that match TRBD1. Germline-derived CDR1 and CDR2 are MDHEN and SYDVKM. V lost 10 bases, J lost 0 bases, and 4 bases stayed unmatched. The length of the CDR3 is 13 residues.

Note on this clone: The sample carries other DNA sequences with the same CDR3. The V call is TRBV4-1, the J call TRBJ2-7; 9 bases align to TRBD1. J was trimmed by 0 bases and V by 0 bases; bases with no gene match: 3. The CDR3 totals 16 residues. The germline V gene has CDR1 MGHRA and CDR2 YSYEKL. The DNA of the CDR3 is TGCGCCAGCAGCCAAGATCGGGGACAGGGCTCCTACGAGCAGTACTTC. Protein product: CASSQDRGQGSYEQYF.

V is TRBV7-9 and J is TRBJ2-1; D tentatively reads TRBD1 or TRBD2 (5 bases each). The CDR3 sequence is 14 residues long. CDR1 SEHNR and CDR2 FQNEAQ come from the germline V gene (reference sequence). Between the trimmed V and J ends, which lost 2 bases and 7 bases, there was a span of 12 bases. The CDR3 DNA reads as TGTGCCAGCAGCTTATCCGGGACGCAGAATGAGCAGTTCTTC. It is translated as CASSLSGTQNEQFF.

J is TRBJ1-3 and V is TRBV9; no definite D call. Trimming took 3 bases from V and 1 from J, leaving 11 bases between them. Germline CDR1 and CDR2: SGDLS and YYNGEE. There are 15 residues in the CDR3. CDR3 in amino acids: CASSDPPESGNTIYF. The DNA for the CDR3 is TGTGCCAGCAGCGACCCCCCAGAGTCTGGAAACACCATATATTTT.

This chain links TRBV4-1 with TRBJ2-6; D is undetermined. With 0 bases removed from V and 2 bases from J, the gap between germline ends came to 14 bases. The CDR3 extends over 18 amino acids. Germline V gene data show CDR1 as MGHRA and CDR2 as YSYEKL. The CDR3 here is CASSQDPLSGAGANVLTF. CDR3 coding DNA: TGCGCCAGCAGCCAAGACCCACTGTCCGGCGCTGGGGCCAACGTCCTGACTTTC.

The chain has TRBV9 and TRBJ2-2; a possible D gene is TRBD1 (6 bases). Trimming removed 6 bases at V and 7 bases at J, with 16 bases between. This CDR3 contains 14 residues. Germline CDR1 and CDR2: SGDLS and YYNGEE. CDR3 in DNA: TGTGCCAGCACCCCGGGACACCTCGGCGGGGAGCTGTTTTTT. This gives the protein CASTPGHLGGELFF.

To note about this clone: Additional DNA sequences in this sample encode the identical CDR3. V gene TRBV11-2 combines with J gene TRBJ2-7, with 8 positions matching TRBD2. CDR3 length equals 15 residues. Germline lookup yields CDR1 SGHAT and CDR2 FQNNGV. V was clipped by 3 bases and J by 2 bases; unmatched bases: 6. The CDR3 nucleotides read TGTGCCAGCAGCTTCGGTACGGGGGGGACCTACGAGCAGTACTTC. It translates to CASSFGTGGTYEQYF.

The gene calls are TRBV15 and TRBJ2-7; 7 positions match TRBD1. The V gene's germline CDR1 is LNHNV and CDR2 YYDKDF (reference sequence). This CDR3 is built from 15 residues. Trimming cost V 2 bases and J 3 bases; bases outside gene matches: 7. The CDR3 spells CATSRNRQGSYEQYF. The CDR3 region has the DNA TGTGCCACCAGCAGAAACCGACAGGGAAGCTACGAGCAGTACTTC.

The chain recombines TRBV7-8 with TRBJ2-5; 10 bases match TRBD2. The germline V gene has CDR1 SGHVS and CDR2 FQNEAQ. V dropped 1 base and J dropped 5; count of bases not matched to a gene: 16. This CDR3 comprises 19 residues. CDR3 coding DNA: TGTGCCAGCAGCTTAGGACTCGCAGGGGCTAGCGGGAGTTTGGAGACCCAGTACTTC. Translation gives CASSLGLAGASGSLETQYF.

The count of this clone is one. The rearrangement uses TRBV5-6 and TRBJ1-1; D unclear. Germline CDR1 reads SGHDT; CDR2 reads YYEEEE. V dropped 0 bases and J dropped 8 bases, with 5 bases sitting between them. CDR3 length: 11 residues. DNA for the CDR3: TGTGCCAGCAGCTTGGGAGAAGAAGCTTTCTTT. Protein: CASSLGEEAFF.

The CDR3 here is CASSPTGGFGEKLFF. CDR3 coding DNA: TGTGCCAGCAGCCCAACAGGGGGCTTCGGTGAAAAACTGTTTTTT. The V and J genes are TRBV9 and TRBJ1-4; TRBD1 aligns across 9 bases. This CDR3 region has 15 residues. The J segment lost 7 bases and the V segment lost 4 bases, leaving 8 bases of the junction unmatched. Germline CDR1 and CDR2: SGDLS and YYNGEE.

The chain has TRBV4-2 and TRBJ1-5; D perhaps matches TRBD1 (6 bases). Germline V gene lookup returns CDR1 LGHNA and CDR2 YNFKEQ. Trimming removed 8 bases from V and 3 bases from J, with 14 bases in between. The CDR3 consists of 14 residues. The CDR3: CASSSGGANQPQHF. The DNA for the CDR3 is TGTGCCAGCTCCTCGGGGGGGGCCAATCAGCCCCAGCATTTT.

The CDR3 protein is CASSLRTAHYGYTF. The CDR3 DNA is TGTGCCAGCAGTCTGCGGACAGCTCACTATGGCTACACCTTC. J is TRBJ1-2 and V is TRBV28; perhaps TRBD1 as D (6 bases). This CDR3 region has 14 residues. Germline loops: CDR1 MDHEN, CDR2 SYDVKM. Trimming shortened V by 5 bases and J by 3 bases, and 13 bases separated the two germline ends.

The chain joins TRBV28 to TRBJ1-2; TRBD1 matches at 9 bases. Per the germline V gene, CDR1 is MDHEN and CDR2 is SYDVKM. V was pared by 8 bases and J by 3 bases, with 10 bases of the junction left unmatched. This CDR3 contains 15 residues. CDR3 amino acids: CASQMGQGIHYGYTF. CDR3 DNA: TGTGCCAGCCAAATGGGACAGGGAATTCACTATGGCTACACCTTC.

V and J are TRBV30 and TRBJ1-3; a possible D gene is TRBD1 (6 bases). The CDR3 length is 13 residues. Germline V gene sequence: CDR1 GTSNPN, CDR2 SVGIG (reference sequence). Trimming removed 3 bases at V and 8 bases at J, with 14 bases between. The CDR3 DNA sequence: TGTGCCTGGAGGCAGGGGATCTCGGACACCATATATTTT. Its translation: CAWRQGISDTIYF.

CDR3 DNA sequence: TGTGCCAGCAGTGAATTTGGGGGGGCCTCGGGAGAAAAACTGTTTTTT. Protein: CASSEFGGASGEKLFF. The chain combines TRBV5-6 with TRBJ1-4; D is perhaps TRBD1 (6 bases). This CDR3 is built from 16 residues. The germline V and J ends were trimmed by 5 bases and 8 bases, with 22 bases remaining between them. In germline, CDR1 is SGHDT, CDR2 YYEEEE.

CDR3 in amino acids: CASNPGGDGYTF. CDR3 DNA sequence: TGTGCCAGCAACCCCGGGGGGGATGGCTACACCTTC. This sequence joins TRBV7-9 and TRBJ1-2, with a possible D match to TRBD1 (5 bases). Per the germline V gene, CDR1 is SEHNR and CDR2 is FQNEAQ (reference sequence). Trimming pared 7 bases from V and 6 bases from J, leaving 12 bases between. CDR3 length: 12 amino acids.

V gene TRBV5-1 combines with J gene TRBJ2-3, with 8 nucleotides matching TRBD2. The CDR3 extends over 17 amino acids. The germline gives CDR1 SGHRS, CDR2 YFSETQ. V shed 4 bases and J 0 bases; nucleotides not matched to a gene: 10. CDR3 sequence: CASSLYGSGASTDTQYF. The DNA for the CDR3 is TGCGCCAGCAGCCTCTATGGTAGCGGGGCAAGCACAGATACGCAGTATTTT.

The CDR3 reads CASSEKPQGAYEQYF. CDR3 DNA: TGTGCCAGCAGCGAAAAACCCCAGGGGGCCTACGAGCAGTACTTC. The genes are TRBV9 and TRBJ2-7; 7 bases map to TRBD1. CDR1 is SGDLS, CDR2 YYNGEE, per germline. The length of the CDR3 is 15 residues. Germline trimming cut 3 bases from V and 2 bases from J; bases unmatched to any gene: 8.

As concerns this clone: At the DNA level, this CDR3 is encoded by other sequences in the same sample as well. V usage is TRBV4-3 and J usage is TRBJ2-3; the match to TRBD1 covers 7 bases. Per the germline V gene, CDR1 is LGHNA and CDR2 is YSLEER. The CDR3 length is 13 residues. The ends lost 3 bases at V and 3 bases at J; junction bases unmatched: 0. CDR3 nucleotide sequence: TGCGCCAGCAGCCAGACAGGGACAGATACGCAGTATTTT. This gives the protein CASSQTGTDTQYF.

V usage is TRBV10-2 and J usage is TRBJ2-7; 10 positions agree with TRBD2. J was trimmed by 6 bases and V by 2 bases; bases with no gene match: 4. This CDR3 has 14 residues. Per germline, CDR1 WSHSY and CDR2 SAAADI. This CDR3 is CASSESGRAPEQYF. DNA for the CDR3: TGCGCCAGCAGTGAGAGCGGGAGGGCCCCCGAGCAGTACTTC.

The chain carries TRBV18 and TRBJ1-2; D possibly corresponds to TRBD1 (6 bases). The V end was cut by 2 bases, the J end by 4 bases, with 17 bases between. The CDR3 has 16 amino acids. Germline loops: CDR1 KGHSH, CDR2 LQKENI. The CDR3 protein is CASSPSFPRTVYGYTF. The CDR3 DNA reads TGTGCCAGCTCACCATCTTTCCCACGGACAGTCTATGGCTACACCTTC.

CDR3 DNA sequence: TGTGCCAGCAGTGACCCGTTGGTATACGGTGACAATGAGCAGTTCTTC. It is translated as CASSDPLVYGDNEQFF. The chain has TRBV25-1 and TRBJ2-1; D unclear. Germline loops: CDR1 MGHDK, CDR2 SYGVNS. The CDR3 is made up of 16 amino acids. V was pared by 3 bases and J by 5 bases, with 17 bases between. Based on the CDR3 plus reference TRBV25-1 and TRBJ2-1, the full variable domain is EADIYQTPRYLVIGTGKKITLECSQTMGHDKMYWYQQDPGMELHLIHYSYGVNSTEKGDLSSESTVSRIRTEHFPLTLESARPSHTSQYLCASSDPLVYGDNEQFFGPGTRLTVL.

CDR3 DNA sequence: TGTGCCAGCAGCTCCTTCGCAGGGACCTACGAGCAGTACTTC. Protein product: CASSSFAGTYEQYF. The rearrangement links TRBV7-2 to TRBJ2-7; a weak D match, TRBD1 (5 bases). Per germline, CDR1 SGHTA and CDR2 FQGNSA. The CDR3 is 14 amino acids. The V end was cut by 4 bases, the J end by 2 bases, with 12 bases between.

The V gene is TRBV5-6, the J gene TRBJ1-3, with a possible D match to TRBD1 (6 bases). This CDR3 region has 15 residues. The ends were cut back, 0 bases at V and 4 bases at J, with 11 bases in the middle. Germline-derived CDR1 and CDR2 are SGHDT and YYEEEE. The chain's CDR3 is CASSLAPRGGNTIYF. DNA for the CDR3: TGTGCCAGCAGCTTGGCTCCCAGGGGCGGAAACACCATATATTTT.